This T cell receptor beta chain was identified during a study of T cells after yellow fever vaccination. General study findings and limits: A secondary response was less intense yet reached its peak sooner, at day 5 versus 15.

As TCR cDNA was made by 5'RACE template switching, a universal primer site and UMIs were added. TCRdb itself ran the 5' RACE reads through MiXCR, one entry per CDR3 protein. The sample has 510,000 or so distinct CDR3 sequences, 15% to 20% seen once. The J segment lost 8 bases and the V segment lost 5 bases, leaving 9 bases of the junction unmatched. Germline CDR1 SGHRS, CDR2 YFSETQ. This CDR3 has 16 residues. This clonotype was seen more than once but under ten times. Its antigen is unknown. The chain employs TRBV5-1 and TRBJ2-1; 14 positions agree with TRBD2. This clonotype was sampled from a man aged 25 to 40 who received the YFV17D yellow fever vaccine. Source: PBMCs, taken 15 days after the yellow fever booster vaccination. CDR3 loop: CASSYTGTSGSHEQFF. As DNA, the CDR3 is TGCGCCAGCAGTTATACCGGGACTAGCGGGAGTCATGAGCAGTTCTTC. Full variable domain (missing parts from reference TRBV5-1 and TRBJ2-1): KAGVTQTPRYLIKTRGQQVTLSCSPISGHRSVSWYQQTPGQGLQFLFEYFSETQRNKGNFPGRFSGRQFSNSRSEMNVSTLELGDSALYLCASSYTGTSGSHEQFFGPGTRLTVL.